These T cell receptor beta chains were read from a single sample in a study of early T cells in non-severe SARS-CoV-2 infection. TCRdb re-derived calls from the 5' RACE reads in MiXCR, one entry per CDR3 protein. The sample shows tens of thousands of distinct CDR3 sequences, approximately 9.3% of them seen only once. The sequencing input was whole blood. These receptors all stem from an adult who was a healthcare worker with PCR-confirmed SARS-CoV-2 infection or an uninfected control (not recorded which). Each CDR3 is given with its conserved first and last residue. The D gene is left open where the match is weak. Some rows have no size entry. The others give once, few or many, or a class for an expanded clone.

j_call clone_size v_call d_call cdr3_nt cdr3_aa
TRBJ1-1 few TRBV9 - TGTGCCAGCAACCGCGGGGACACTGAAGCTTTCTTT CASNRGDTEAFF
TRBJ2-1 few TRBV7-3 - TGTGCCAGCAGCTTACGGTCGTTTTCGGGGAATGAGCAGTTCTTC CASSLRSFSGNEQFF
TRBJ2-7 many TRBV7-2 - TGTGCCAGCAGCTCGAATGGGGGGTGGGAGGCGGACTACGAGCAGTACTTC CASSSNGGWEADYEQYF
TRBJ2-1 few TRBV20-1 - TGCAGTGCCCTACAGGGAAGCAATGAGCAGTTCTTC CSALQGSNEQFF
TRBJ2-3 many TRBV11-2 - TGTGCCAGCAGCCTTGGAGGGGCAAGAAGCACAGATACGCAGTATTTT CASSLGGARSTDTQYF
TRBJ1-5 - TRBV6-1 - TGTGCCAGCAGTGCGACAGCGGCCCCTAATCAGCCCCAGCATTTT CASSATAAPNQPQHF
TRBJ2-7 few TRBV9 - TGTGCCAGCAGCAGGGGCTCCCCCTCCTACGAGCAGTACTTC CASSRGSPSYEQYF
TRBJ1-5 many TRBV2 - TGTGCCAGCAGTAGTGGGGACACGCTTGATCAGCCCCAGCATTTT CASSSGDTLDQPQHF
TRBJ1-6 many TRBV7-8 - TGTGCCAGCAGCCTTCAAACCATGTATTCACCCCTCCACTTT CASSLQTMYSPLHF
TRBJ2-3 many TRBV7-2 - TGTGCCAGCAGCGAAGACGGCTATTACACAGATACGCAGTATTTT CASSEDGYYTDTQYF
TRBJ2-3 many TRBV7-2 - TGTGCCAGCAGCAGCCCCCTGGGTAGTTCGGATACGCAGTATTTT CASSSPLGSSDTQYF
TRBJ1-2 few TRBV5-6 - TGTGCCAGCAGCCCTCCAAGGGAGCCCTATGGCTACACCTTC CASSPPREPYGYTF
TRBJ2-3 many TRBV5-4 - TGTGCCAGCATCCCCCTGGAGGGCAGCGGGAGCACAGATACGCAGTATTTT CASIPLEGSGSTDTQYF
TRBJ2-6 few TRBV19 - TGTGCCAGTAGTATAGGGCCGCTTCTAGGGGCCAACGTCCTGACTTTC CASSIGPLLGANVLTF
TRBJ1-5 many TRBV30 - TGTGCCTGGAGTAGACTATTAGTCGCTCAGCCCCAGCATTTT CAWSRLLVAQPQHF
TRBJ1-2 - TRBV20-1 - TGCAGTGCTAGAGATGGACAGTCCTACTATGGCTACACCTTC CSARDGQSYYGYTF
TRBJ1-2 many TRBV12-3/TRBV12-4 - TGTGCCAGCAGTTTAATGGGCGGCGGCACCCCCAACTATGGCTACACCTTC CASSLMGGGTPNYGYTF
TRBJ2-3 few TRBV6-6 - TGTGCCAGCAGTTACTCCAACATTGCTAGCACAGATACGCAGTATTTT CASSYSNIASTDTQYF
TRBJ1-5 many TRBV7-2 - TGTGCCAGCAGCCCGGGGTCATCACATCAGCCCCAGCATTTT CASSPGSSHQPQHF
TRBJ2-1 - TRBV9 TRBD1 TGTGCCAGCAGCGGAACAGGGGATACCTACAATGAGCAGTTCTTC CASSGTGDTYNEQFF
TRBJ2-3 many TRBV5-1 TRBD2 TGCGCCAGCAGCCCAAGGACTAGCGGGGACACAGATACGCAGTATTTT CASSPRTSGDTDTQYF
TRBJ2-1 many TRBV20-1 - TGCAGTGCTAGCCGTGGGCGGGGGCCCTACAATGAGCAGTTCTTC CSASRGRGPYNEQFF
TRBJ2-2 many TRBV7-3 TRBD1 TGTGCCAGCAGCTCAAGACAGGGGGCGCTGGAGGGCGGGGAGCTGTTTTTT CASSSRQGALEGGELFF
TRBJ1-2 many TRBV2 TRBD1 TGTGCCAGCATTGGTGGCGGACAGGGAAGCTACACCTTC CASIGGGQGSYTF
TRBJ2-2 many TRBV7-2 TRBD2 TGTGCCACGGGTAGCGGGACCTACACCGGGGAGCTGTTTTTT CATGSGTYTGELFF